This TCR beta chain came from a study of T cells after yellow fever vaccination (dated by TCRdb to about 2019). At the level of the whole study: The SMART-Seq v4 Ultra Low Input RNA kit was used to prepare libraries from fractions with low cell numbers. To follow T-cell clones before and after primary and booster YFV17D yellow fever vaccination, bulk TCR alpha and beta repertoires were sequenced over time. Two healthy male donors, one aged 18 to 30 and one aged 30 to 40 years, made up the cohort. Blood was collected at multiple timepoints before and after primary and secondary immunization, and bulk PBMC replicates and cell subsets were isolated.

The germline V gene supplies CDR1 SNHLY and CDR2 FYNNEI. Trimming at the junction amounts to 11 bases on V and 6 bases on J, and the germline ends lie 16 bases apart. There are 13 amino acids in the CDR3, from cysteine to phenylalanine inclusive. Just the 39-base CDR3 DNA is kept, in frame starting at base 1. This clonotype was seen many times. This clone's antigen is unknown. The input lacks base qualities; no much larger clone sits a single base away. Overall study results and their limits: The study included only a couple of donors, which limits how far the findings can be generalized. FACS-sorted repertoires could contain abundant contaminating clonotypes from the bulk population, so computational filtering was required. The secondary T-cell response was found to be weaker but faster than the primary response, with a peak reached on day 5 rather than on day 15. After the booster, most clones that had expanded after primary vaccination were detected again (approximately 96% of CD4 and more than 85% of CD8), suggesting broad maintenance of memory. A small fraction of clonotypes showed up in both the CD4 and CD8 compartments, probably as a result of convergent recombination.

The intended sense of this specimen's treatment or condition label: live attenuated yellow fever vaccine strain. PBMCs were isolated from peripheral blood using a standard Ficoll-Paque protocol. CD4 and CD8 T-cell fractions were isolated with Dynabeads CD4 and CD8 positive selection kits. TriZol was used to extract RNA from bulk PBMCs, CD4 and CD8 fractions, and dextramer-positive and dextramer-negative fractions. TCR cDNA was synthesized by 5'RACE template switching, through which a universal primer site and unique molecular identifiers were introduced. Priming for cDNA synthesis came from both the TCR alpha and TCR beta constant segments. Library amplification involved two PCR steps, and the second step added sample barcodes and sequencing adapters. Sequencing of libraries was done on Illumina HiSeq 2500 (2x100 bp) or NovaSeq (2x150 bp). Per the authors' processing: Reads were demultiplexed and collapsed into UMI consensus sequences with MIGEC, and V(D)J alignment was performed with MiXCR. Vaccine-responding clonotypes were identified with edgeR using replicate PBMC samples, with FDR below 0.01 and a log2 fold change above 5 up to day 15 being required. Each bulk clonotype was labeled CD4 or CD8 based on which sequenced repertoire, CD4 or CD8, contained the clonotype at higher abundance. Starting from the raw public reads, TCRdb applied fastp trimming at Q25, assembled clones with MiXCR and retained in-frame beta chains. Each record represents a unique CDR3 protein, reported with the most common genes and DNA among its rows. In this record, the V and J calls reflect TCRdb's handling and not the investigators' own analysis. Recorded for this sample are some 250,000 distinct CDR3 sequences; less than 8.5% of them occurred a single time. Of the sample, roughly 0.9% falls within the top ten clones.

This TCR was recovered from a man aged 25 to 40 who received the YFV17D yellow fever vaccine. The chain was built from TRBV2 and TRBJ2-2; TRBD2 is possibly the D segment (6 matching bases). Specimen: CD4+ T cells sorted from PBMCs, collected 15 days after the yellow fever booster vaccination. Read as DNA, the sequence is TGTGCCGTAGGAGGGACGAATTCCGGGGAGCTGTTTTTT. This sequence encodes CAVGGTNSGELFF. Full variable domain (CDR3 extended with the reference TRBV2 and TRBJ2-2 proteins): EPEVTQTPSHQVTQMGQEVILRCVPISNHLYFYWYRQILGQKVEFLVSFYNNEISEKSEIFDDQFSVERPDGSNFTLKIRSTKLEDSAMYFCAVGGTNSGELFFGEGSRLTVL.